This TCR beta chain was found in a study of cytomegalovirus exposure and HLA in healthy donors. At the level of the study: An analysis done earlier identified approximately 120 million unique TCR beta sequences from about 179 million T cells.

The PCR used 60 Vbeta and 13 Jbeta primers. Using immunoSEQ multiplex PCR, the repertoire was profiled, and TCRdb retains in-frame clones only, with some absent. The sample lists 110,000 to 150,000 clones, 60% to 85% occurring once. Details on this clone: The antigen is not known.

The length of the CDR3 is 13 residues. Trimming stripped 5 bases from V and 5 bases from J, with 13 bases between. The V gene's germline CDR1 is SQVTM and CDR2 ANQGSEA. Regarding the study as a whole: The authors assumed roughly uniform sequencing depth across donors for presence/absence analyses.

Sequencing was done on a sample of PBMCs. The gene calls are TRBV29-1 and TRBJ1-5; TRBD1 might be the D (5 bases). This TCR was sampled from a man in his thirties or forties in good health and CMV-seronegative. CDR3 sequence: CSVRHSGDQPQHF. The CDR3 nucleotides read TGCAGCGTTAGACATTCGGGGGATCAGCCCCAGCATTTT.